These 22 T cell receptor beta chains were sequenced from one sample in a study of blood T cell repertoires in COVID-19. Profiled with immunoSEQ multiplex PCR; TCRdb holds only in-frame clones, not every one. Altogether some 180,000 clones are present, roughly 84% being singletons, with the ten largest covering roughly 3.2%. The sequenced sample consisted of PBMCs or T cells enriched from blood (not recorded which). The source is a woman under 40 who had been exposed to COVID-19.

This clone has only a few counts. The genes are TRBV7-8 and TRBJ1-2; tentative D call: TRBD1 (5 bases). From germline, CDR1 is SGHVS and CDR2 FQNEAQ. Trimming removed 1 base from V and 5 bases from J, with 17 bases in between. CDR3 length: 16 amino acids. The CDR3 nucleotides are TGTGCCAGCAGCTTAGTGGGGGGATTGATTTATTATGGCTACACCTTC. This translates into CASSLVGGLIYYGYTF.

This sequence joins TRBV7-6 and TRBJ2-7; possible D gene TRBD1, 6 bases. The germline CDR1 and CDR2 sequences are SGHVS and FNYEAQ. The CDR3 runs 13 residues. V was cut by 1 base and J by 7 bases, with 11 bases left in between. The CDR3 is CASSLEGGYEQYF. For the CDR3, the DNA is TGTGCCAGCAGCTTAGAAGGGGGTTATGAGCAGTACTTC.

This rearrangement joins TRBV13 to TRBJ1-1; D might be TRBD1 (5 bases). This CDR3 has 16 residues. In germline, CDR1 is PRHDT, CDR2 FYEKMQ (reference sequence). V gave up 5 bases and J gave up 7 bases, with 23 bases separating them. CDR3 in DNA: TGTGCCAGCAGCCCCACCCGCAGGGTGTCGTCCCTTGAAGCTTTCTTT. It is translated as CASSPTRRVSSLEAFF. The full variable domain, in which reference TRBV13 and TRBJ1-1 provide the parts outside the CDR3, is AAGVIQSPRHLIKEKRETATLKCYPIPRHDTVYWYQQGPGQDPQFLISFYEKMQSDKGSIPDRFSAQQFSDYHSELNMSSLELGDSALYFCASSPTRRVSSLEAFFGQGTRLTVV.

This rearrangement joins TRBV19 to TRBJ2-1; no clear D. This CDR3 is built from 16 residues. The V end lost 6 bases, the J end lost 8 bases, and 23 bases lay between the germline ends. Germline V gene sequence: CDR1 LNHDA, CDR2 SQIVND (reference sequence). CDR3 bases: TGTGCCAGTAGCTTCCCGCCCCAGGCCCGTACGGATGAGCAGTTCTTC. This sequence encodes CASSFPPQARTDEQFF.

The J gene is TRBJ1-3, the V gene TRBV27; tentative D call: TRBD1 (6 bases). V dropped 2 bases and J dropped 4 bases, with 9 bases sitting between them. Germline CDR1 reads MNHEY; CDR2 reads SMNVEV (reference sequence). The CDR3 is 14 residues long. The CDR3 nucleotides are TGTGCCAGCAGTTTACAGGGGCCCGGAAACACCATATATTTT. Amino acid sequence: CASSLQGPGNTIYF.

J is TRBJ2-1 and V is TRBV6-5; D possibly corresponds to TRBD2 (5 bases). Germline assignment: CDR1 MNHEY and CDR2 SVGAGI. The V gene lost 5 bases and the J gene lost 10 bases, with 9 bases spanning the gap. The CDR3 contains 11 residues. This chain's CDR3 is CASSPGGEQFF. The CDR3 DNA is TGTGCCAGCAGTCCAGGAGGAGAGCAGTTCTTC.

The rearrangement joins TRBV12-5 to TRBJ1-2, with a tentative D call TRBD1 (5 bases). This CDR3 has 13 amino acids. V was pared by 7 bases and J by 6 bases, with 15 bases between. CDR1 and CDR2 (germline): LGHNT, FRNRAP. For the CDR3, the DNA is TGTGCTAGTGCCCCCGGGGGGGGTGATGGCTACACCTTC. Translated, it gives CASAPGGGDGYTF.

The rearrangement joins TRBV16 to TRBJ2-1; D is possibly TRBD2 (6 bases). Germline CDR1 reads KGHSY; CDR2 reads FQNENV. Trimming took 4 bases from V and 4 from J, leaving 17 bases between them. CDR3 length: 16 residues. CDR3 DNA: TGTGCCAGCAGCCTAATCGGGGGAATTGATTACAATGAGCAGTTCTTC. It specifies CASSLIGGIDYNEQFF.

CDR3: CASSYQGLSGNTIYF. CDR3 in DNA: TGTGCCAGCAGCTACCAGGGGTTGAGTGGAAACACCATATATTTT. This sequence joins TRBV7-2 and TRBJ1-3; a possible D gene is TRBD1 (6 bases). Germline V CDR1 and CDR2: SGHTA, FQGNSA. V lost 4 bases and J lost 3, with 13 bases in between. The CDR3 spans 15 residues. The full variable domain, completed using reference TRBV7-2 and TRBJ1-3, is GAGVSQSPSNKVTEKGKDVELRCDPISGHTALYWYRQSLGQGLEFLIYFQGNSAPDKSGLPSDRFSAERTGGSVSTLTIQRTQQEDSAVYLCASSYQGLSGNTIYFGEGSWLTVV.

The gene calls are TRBV11-2 and TRBJ2-1; tentatively, D is TRBD1 (6 bases). CDR1 and CDR2 from the germline V gene are SGHAT and FQNNGV. V was shortened by 7 bases and J by 8 bases, with 18 bases between the two germline ends. The CDR3 is 14 residues long. The CDR3 DNA is TGTGCCAGCATCCAAGGCAGCCCAGGGGATGAGCAGTTCTTC. Translated, it gives CASIQGSPGDEQFF. The whole variable domain, filled in from reference TRBV11-2 and TRBJ2-1, reads EAGVAQSPRYKIIEKRQSVAFWCNPISGHATLYWYQQILGQGPKLLIQFQNNGVVDDSQLPKDRFSAERLKGVDSTLKIQPAKLEDSAVYLCASIQGSPGDEQFFGPGTRLTVL.

CDR3 region: CASSTGSLGTGELFF. The CDR3 DNA reads TGTGCCAGCAGTACCGGAAGCCTAGGTACCGGGGAGCTGTTTTTT. The chain has TRBV7-8 and TRBJ2-2; D remains unclear. CDR3 length equals 15 residues. CDR1 and CDR2 (germline): SGHVS, FQNEAQ. V lost 6 bases to trimming and J lost 5 bases, with 16 bases between them. Using reference TRBV7-8 and TRBJ2-2 for the parts outside the CDR3, the full variable domain is GAGVSQSPRYKVAKRGQDVALRCDPISGHVSLFWYQQALGQGPEFLTYFQNEAQLDKSGLPSDRFFAERPEGSVSTLKIQRTQQEDSAVYLCASSTGSLGTGELFFGEGSRLTVL.

J is TRBJ1-2 and V is TRBV19; weak D call: TRBD1 (5 bases). Germline V CDR1 and CDR2: LNHDA, SQIVND (reference sequence). The CDR3 loop spans 13 amino acids. V dropped 9 bases and J dropped 3 bases, with 14 bases sitting between them. The CDR3 bases are TGTGCCAGCTTAGACAGTCCGGACTATGGCTACACCTTC. Translation gives CASLDSPDYGYTF.

The CDR3 loop is CASSAPVAAGEKLFF. The CDR3 coding sequence is TGTGCCAGCAGCGCCCCGGTGGCGGCTGGTGAAAAACTGTTTTTT. V is TRBV11-2 and J is TRBJ1-4; D is unresolved. The germline V and J ends were trimmed by 5 bases and 7 bases, with 17 bases remaining between them. CDR1 is SGHAT, CDR2 FQNNGV, per germline. There are 15 residues in the CDR3. Looking up the rest from reference TRBV11-2 and TRBJ1-4 gives the full variable domain: EAGVAQSPRYKIIEKRQSVAFWCNPISGHATLYWYQQILGQGPKLLIQFQNNGVVDDSQLPKDRFSAERLKGVDSTLKIQPAKLEDSAVYLCASSAPVAAGEKLFFGSGTQLSVL.

A single count supports this clone. The chain's CDR3 is CASSPFGPAGEKLFF. The CDR3 DNA reads TGTGCCAGTAGTCCATTTGGGCCTGCTGGTGAAAAACTGTTTTTT. The rearrangement uses TRBV19 and TRBJ1-4, with D hard to call. The ends were cut back, 5 bases at V and 7 bases at J, with 17 bases in the middle. Germline V gene lookup returns CDR1 LNHDA and CDR2 SQIVND (reference sequence). This CDR3 region has 15 residues. The full variable domain, completed using reference TRBV19 and TRBJ1-4, is DGGITQSPKYLFRKEGQNVTLSCEQNLNHDAMYWYRQDPGQGLRLIYYSQIVNDFQKGDIAEGYSVSREKKESFPLTVTSAQKNPTAFYLCASSPFGPAGEKLFFGSGTQLSVL.

The chain carries TRBV5-1 and TRBJ2-1; possibly TRBD2 for D (5 bases). The length of the CDR3 is 14 residues. Germline-derived CDR1 and CDR2 are SGHRS and YFSETQ. Trimming shortened V by 1 base and J by 3 bases, and 8 bases separated the two germline ends. The CDR3 region has the DNA TGCGCCAGCAGCTTGAAAGGGAGCTACAATGAGCAGTTCTTC. Amino acids: CASSLKGSYNEQFF. The entire variable domain, with the rest obtained from reference TRBV5-1 and TRBJ2-1, is as follows: KAGVTQTPRYLIKTRGQQVTLSCSPISGHRSVSWYQQTPGQGLQFLFEYFSETQRNKGNFPGRFSGRQFSNSRSEMNVSTLELGDSALYLCASSLKGSYNEQFFGPGTRLTVL.

The chain recombines TRBV7-6 with TRBJ1-2, with TRBD1 identical over 9 bases. The CDR3 sequence is 19 residues long. From germline, CDR1 is SGHVS and CDR2 FNYEAQ. With 1 base clipped from V and 6 bases from J, the junction kept 18 bases outside the gene matches. The DNA for the CDR3 is TGTGCCAGCAGCTTAGGACCTGCCGCGGAGGGACAGGGAAGGCATGGCTACACCTTC. Its protein product is CASSLGPAAEGQGRHGYTF.

This chain links TRBV5-4 with TRBJ2-5, with D possibly matching TRBD1 (6 bases). Per germline, CDR1 SGHNT and CDR2 YYREEE (reference sequence). V gave up 1 base and J gave up 5 bases, with 12 bases separating them. The CDR3 runs to 14 residues. The DNA for the CDR3 is TGTGCCAGCAGCTTGTCAACAGGGCACGAGACCCAGTACTTC. Translating gives CASSLSTGHETQYF.

The chain recombines TRBV6-5 with TRBJ1-2; the D gene is possibly TRBD1 (5 bases). The CDR3 contains 15 residues. Germline V gene data show CDR1 as MNHEY and CDR2 as SVGAGI. Trimming removed 0 bases at V and 3 bases at J, with 11 bases between. The CDR3 region has the DNA TGTGCCAGCAGTTACTCCTGGGGCGAAGACTATGGCTACACCTTC. It specifies CASSYSWGEDYGYTF.

The rearrangement joins TRBV5-1 to TRBJ2-6, with 8 bases fitting TRBD1. In germline, CDR1 is SGHRS, CDR2 YFSETQ. The CDR3 has 18 residues. V lost 3 bases and J lost 0; bases outside the gene matches: 8. This chain's CDR3 is CASSSQGEYPSGANVLTF. The CDR3 coding sequence is TGCGCCAGCAGCTCACAGGGGGAGTACCCCTCTGGGGCCAACGTCCTGACTTTC.

J is TRBJ2-7 and V is TRBV27; D perhaps matches TRBD1 (7 bases). V gave up 5 bases and J gave up 4 bases, with 18 bases separating them. Germline values: CDR1 MNHEY, CDR2 SMNVEV (reference sequence). The length of the CDR3 is 15 residues. The CDR3 region is CASSPQGGLSYEQYF. CDR3 coding DNA: TGTGCCAGCAGTCCGCAGGGGGGCCTAAGTTACGAGCAGTACTTC.

The V and J genes are TRBV10-3 and TRBJ1-1; D uncertain. Germline CDR1 and CDR2: ENHRY and SYGVKD. Trimming took off 11 bases at V and 0 bases at J, with 13 bases between the two ends. This CDR3 is 13 amino acids long. CDR3 residues: CASCVGLNTEAFF. DNA for the CDR3: TGTGCCTCGTGCGTGGGCCTGAACACTGAAGCTTTCTTT.

This clone has just a few counts. The J gene is TRBJ2-1, the V gene TRBV25-1, with TRBD2 identical over 7 bases. Losses at the gene ends were 6 bases for V and 0 bases for J; bases not matched to a gene: 2. Looked up from germline, CDR1 is MGHDK and CDR2 is SYGVNS. This CDR3 region has 14 residues. The CDR3 nucleotides are TGTGCCAGCAGGGGGGGGAGCTCCTACAATGAGCAGTTCTTC. It codes for CASRGGSSYNEQFF.